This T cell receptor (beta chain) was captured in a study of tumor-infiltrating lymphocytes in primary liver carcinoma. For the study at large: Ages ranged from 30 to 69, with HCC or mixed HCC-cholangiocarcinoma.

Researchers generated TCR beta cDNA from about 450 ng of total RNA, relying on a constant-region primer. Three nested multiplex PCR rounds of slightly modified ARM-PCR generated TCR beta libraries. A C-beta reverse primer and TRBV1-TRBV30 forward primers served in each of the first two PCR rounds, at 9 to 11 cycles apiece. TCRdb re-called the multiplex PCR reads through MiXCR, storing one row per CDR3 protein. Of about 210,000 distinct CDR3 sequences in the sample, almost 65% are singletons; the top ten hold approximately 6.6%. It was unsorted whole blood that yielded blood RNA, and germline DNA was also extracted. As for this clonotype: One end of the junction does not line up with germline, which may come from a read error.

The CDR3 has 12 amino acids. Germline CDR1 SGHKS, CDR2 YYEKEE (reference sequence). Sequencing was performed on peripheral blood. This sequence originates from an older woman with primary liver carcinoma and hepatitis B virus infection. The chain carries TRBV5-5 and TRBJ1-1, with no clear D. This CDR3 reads CVSSLGWNEAFF. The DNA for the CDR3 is TGTGTCAGCAGTTTGGGATGGAATGAAGCTTTCTTT. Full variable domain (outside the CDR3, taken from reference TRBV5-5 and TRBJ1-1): DAGVTQSPTHLIKTRGQQVTLRCSPISGHKSVSWYQQVLGQGPQFIFQYYEKEERGRGNFPDRFSARQFPNYSSELNVNALLLGDSALYLCVSSLGWNEAFFGQGTRLTVV.